The 4 T cell receptor beta chains below come from one sample, sequenced in a study of cytomegalovirus exposure and HLA in healthy donors. Researchers ran the PCR with 60 Vbeta and 13 Jbeta primers. The protocol was immunoSEQ multiplex PCR, while the TCRdb copy is restricted to in-frame clones and leaves out a portion. The sample totals just under 80,000 clones; its top ten clones hold approximately 4.2%. Sequences were obtained from PBMCs. Receptors originate from a young man in good health and CMV-seropositive.

V and J are TRBV15 and TRBJ2-3, with 9 bases lining up with TRBD1. Germline V gives CDR1 LNHNV, CDR2 YYDKDF (reference sequence). This CDR3 region has 15 residues. V lost 4 bases to trimming and J lost 3 bases; unmatched junction nucleotides: 5. CDR3: CATSIGTGQTDTQYF. CDR3 DNA: TGTGCCACCAGCATTGGGACAGGGCAAACAGATACGCAGTATTTT.

This sequence joins TRBV6-1 and TRBJ1-4, with 8 bases lining up with TRBD1. The CDR3 is 16 amino acids. With V trimmed by 4 bases and J by 4 bases, 8 bases remained unmatched. Germline values: CDR1 MNHNS, CDR2 SASEGT. The DNA of the CDR3 is TGTGCCAGCAGTGGATTGCAGGGGGCTTATAATGAAAAACTGTTTTTT. Translating it yields CASSGLQGAYNEKLFF.

The chain employs TRBV5-6 and TRBJ1-2, with a weak D call TRBD1 (5 bases). The germline gives CDR1 SGHDT, CDR2 YYEEEE. CDR3 size: 12 residues. V was clipped by 5 bases and J by 3 bases, with 8 bases between them. The CDR3 is CASSEQDYGYTF. As DNA, the CDR3 is TGTGCCAGCAGTGAACAGGACTATGGCTACACCTTC.

The rearrangement joins TRBV30 to TRBJ1-2; D gene unclear. There are 13 residues in the CDR3. Trimming took off 0 bases at V and 6 bases at J, with 11 bases between the two ends. Germline assignment: CDR1 GTSNPN and CDR2 SVGIG (reference sequence). This CDR3 reads CAWSVQGEHGYTF. DNA for the CDR3: TGTGCCTGGAGTGTACAAGGAGAACATGGCTACACCTTC.